The entry below gives a single T cell receptor (beta chain) sequence along with its context. The antigen is not known. The sample belongs to a study of cytomegalovirus exposure and HLA in healthy donors. The germline gives CDR1 SGHNT, CDR2 YYREEE (reference sequence). Losses at the gene ends were 4 bases for V and 2 bases for J; bases not matched to a gene: 16. The CDR3 is 18 amino acids. Overall study findings and caveats: In vitro testing confirmed a few CMV-associated chains as specific for CMV antigens. About 90% or about 30% of the time was how often most TCR beta V segments were productive, according to an earlier analysis.

The PCR was carried out with 60 Vbeta primers and 13 Jbeta primers. Libraries were prepared by immunoSEQ multiplex PCR; TCRdb keeps only in-frame clonotypes and omits some of them. The table includes about 160,000 clones, roughly two thirds detected once. The rearrangement links TRBV5-4 to TRBJ2-3; 7 bases are shared with TRBD1. Sequencing was performed on PBMCs. The receptor comes from a woman aged 25-40 years in good health and CMV-seronegative. The CDR3, as DNA: TGTGCCAGCAGCCGGAGGCCCGGGACAGTGGGATACACAGATACGCAGTATTTT. It encodes CASSRRPGTVGYTDTQYF.